The clone carrying this T cell receptor beta chain was seen more than once but under ten times. Its target is unknown. This sample was included in a study of regulatory T cells in long-lasting Graves disease. Overall study findings and caveats: Persistent Graves' patients showed a TCR diversity that was lower than that of newly diagnosed ones.

The time point here: newly diagnosed GD, antithyroid drugs for less than 3 months. Construction of the TCR library relied on RNA isolated from PBMCs. V lost 4 bases, J lost 2 bases, and 6 bases stayed unmatched. The CDR3 extends over 16 amino acids. Per the germline V gene, CDR1 is SGHRS and CDR2 is YFSETQ. Combining iRepertoire HTBI primers with Arm-PCR of CDR3 regions, the authors built TCR beta libraries. TCRdb recomputed calls from the multiplex PCR reads with MiXCR, one row per CDR3 protein. This table holds hundreds of thousands of distinct CDR3 sequences, about 16% found once. The same data also went into a second study, on T cells in Graves' hyperthyroidism and ophthalmopathy.

The J gene is TRBJ1-3, the V gene TRBV5-1; TRBD1 matches at 10 bases. The source of this sequence is a woman aged 35-60 years with Graves disease. Sequencing used peripheral blood mononuclear cells (PBMCs), obtained at new diagnosis, from a patient treated with antithyroid drugs. CDR3 bases: TGCGCCAGCAGCACGACCGGGACAGGGGCTGGAAACACCATATATTTT. It yields the protein CASSTTGTGAGNTIYF.